The 6 T cell receptor beta chains in this list originate from one sample, sequenced in a study of blood T cell repertoires in COVID-19. Some clones are missing from TCRdb's copy, which holds only in-frame ones; the method was immunoSEQ multiplex PCR. The sample yields under 250,000 clones, about 91% seen once. Sequenced material: PBMCs or T cells enriched from blood (not recorded which). The receptors shown here come from a woman aged 30 to 39 with acute COVID-19.

The chain recombines TRBV7-6 with TRBJ1-5; the D gene is possibly TRBD1 (6 bases). Germline V gene lookup returns CDR1 SGHVS and CDR2 FNYEAQ. V lost 0 bases to trimming and J lost 0 bases, with 12 bases between them. The CDR3 runs to 17 residues. This CDR3 reads CASSLAGGQHSNQPQHF. The CDR3 bases are TGTGCCAGCAGCTTAGCAGGAGGACAGCATAGCAATCAGCCCCAGCATTTT.

V is TRBV6-1 and J is TRBJ2-7; D perhaps matches TRBD2 (6 bases). V shed 2 bases and J shed 2 bases, with 19 bases lying between them. The CDR3 is 17 residues long. Per germline, CDR1 MNHNS and CDR2 SASEGT. The DNA for the CDR3 is TGTGCCAGCAGTGAAAGAGGTCGGGAGTCCCCAACCTACGAGCAGTACTTC. Translated: CASSERGRESPTYEQYF.

This clone was counted once. The chain is built from TRBV11-2 and TRBJ1-2; 8 bases match TRBD1. This CDR3 contains 17 residues. The germline CDR1 and CDR2 sequences are SGHAT and FQNNGV. V shed 6 bases, J shed 2 bases, and the junction held 14 bases outside the gene matches. CDR3 loop: CASSLTPDRGFNYGYTF. Here the CDR3 DNA reads TGTGCCAGCAGTCTTACCCCCGACAGGGGCTTCAACTATGGCTACACCTTC.

This clone appeared a few times. The rearrangement joins TRBV7-8 to TRBJ1-1; 7 positions match TRBD1. Germline loops: CDR1 SGHVS, CDR2 FQNEAQ. The CDR3 runs 13 residues. The V and J ends lost 1 base and 7 bases, in that order; junction bases with no gene match: 3. CDR3: CASSLGGTVEAFF. The CDR3, as DNA: TGTGCCAGCAGCTTAGGAGGGACAGTTGAAGCTTTCTTT.

Written as DNA, the CDR3 is TGTGCCAGCACCCCTCGGACAGACAGCTCTGGAAACACCATATATTTT. It yields the protein CASTPRTDSSGNTIYF. The chain uses TRBV7-9 and TRBJ1-3; D might be TRBD1 (6 bases). The CDR3 runs 16 residues. V was clipped by 7 bases and J by 0 bases, with 16 bases between them. Germline loops: CDR1 SEHNR, CDR2 FQNEAQ (reference sequence).

The J gene is TRBJ1-3, the V gene TRBV27, with a tentative D call TRBD1 (5 bases). CDR1 and CDR2 from the germline V gene are MNHEY and SMNVEV (reference sequence). V shed 0 bases and J shed 0 bases, with 12 bases lying between them. This CDR3 comprises 17 residues. CDR3 protein: CASSLSLIGASGNTIYF. CDR3 nucleotides: TGTGCCAGCAGTTTATCCCTTATAGGGGCCTCTGGAAACACCATATATTTT.